This T cell receptor (beta chain) came from a study of identical twins. Each donor (without exception) was a healthy Caucasian. This CDR3 comprises 16 residues. V was trimmed by 5 bases and J by 2 bases, leaving 16 bases between them. Germline lookup yields CDR1 SGHTA and CDR2 FQGTGA. Study-level points and caveats: Surplus twin overlap in beta out-of-frame sequences was less pronounced.

Template switching, a step in the protocol, added a universal primer site, and cDNA carried unique molecular identifiers. TCRdb redid the calling of the 5' RACE reads with MiXCR, one entry per CDR3 protein. The sample holds about 690,000 distinct CDR3 sequences, around 21% seen once. As concerns this clonotype: The antigen is undetermined.

The same data also contributed to another study, on T cells expressing NK-cell markers. That work contributes: Eight donors were sequenced, of whom seven were HCMV-seropositive, while the remaining one was HCMV-seronegative.

Sequencing used PBMCs. This chain connects TRBV7-3 to TRBJ2-1; perhaps TRBD2 as D (7 bases). The sequence derives from a young woman in good health. CDR3 protein: CASSLAPGGTYNEQFF. CDR3 sequence (DNA): TGTGCCAGCAGCCTCGCACCGGGGGGCACCTACAATGAGCAGTTCTTC.